This T cell receptor (beta chain) came from a study of T cell responses to AZD1222 COVID-19 vaccine. Overall study results and limits: Unmutated variant regions are reportedly targeted by nearly half of spike-specific TCRs. In all cases, repertoires were sampled only after the peak T cell response. Seropositive at baseline were only 5 to 7 AZD1222 recipients. Females made up more of the donors, who were largely white British, and clonal diversity may have come out too low.

Remarks on this clone: Its antigen is unknown.

V lost 4 bases to trimming and J lost 0 bases, with 10 bases between them. Germline V gives CDR1 LNHDA, CDR2 SQIVND (reference sequence). CDR3 length: 14 amino acids. TCRdb keeps only in-frame clones here, not all; method: immunoSEQ multiplex PCR. The data contain about 120,000 clones, roughly 86% of them singletons. The chain carries TRBV19 and TRBJ2-7, with unresolved D. The TCR originated in an adult who received the AZD1222 COVID-19 vaccine. The starting material was peripheral blood, obtained 28 days after the second AZD1222 dose. The CDR3 region is CASSRAFPSYEQYF. CDR3 DNA sequence: TGTGCCAGTAGTAGGGCCTTCCCCTCCTACGAGCAGTACTTC.